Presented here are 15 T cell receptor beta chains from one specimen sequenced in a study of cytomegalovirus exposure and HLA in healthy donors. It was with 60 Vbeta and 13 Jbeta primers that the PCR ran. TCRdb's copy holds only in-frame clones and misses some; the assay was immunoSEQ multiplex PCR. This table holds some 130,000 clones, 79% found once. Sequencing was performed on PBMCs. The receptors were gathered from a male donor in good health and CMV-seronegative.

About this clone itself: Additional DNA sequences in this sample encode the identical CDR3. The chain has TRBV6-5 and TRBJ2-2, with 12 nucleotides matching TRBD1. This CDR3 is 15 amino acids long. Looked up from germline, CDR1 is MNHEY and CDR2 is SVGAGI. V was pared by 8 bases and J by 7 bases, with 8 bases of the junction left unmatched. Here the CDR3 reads CASARGQGAGGELFF. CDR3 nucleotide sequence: TGTGCCAGCGCAAGGGGACAGGGGGCCGGCGGGGAGCTGTTTTTT.

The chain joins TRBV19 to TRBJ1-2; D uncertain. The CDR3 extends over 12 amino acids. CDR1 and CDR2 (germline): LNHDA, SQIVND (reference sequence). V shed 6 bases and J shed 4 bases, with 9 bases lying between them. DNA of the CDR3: TGTGCCAGTAGGGACGGACTCTATGGCTACACCTTC. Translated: CASRDGLYGYTF.

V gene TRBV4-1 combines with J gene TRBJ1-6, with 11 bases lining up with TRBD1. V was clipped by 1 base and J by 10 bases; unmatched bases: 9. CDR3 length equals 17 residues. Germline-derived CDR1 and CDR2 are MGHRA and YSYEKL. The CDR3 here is CASSQVPPGQGESPLHF. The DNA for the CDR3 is TGCGCCAGCAGCCAAGTACCACCGGGACAGGGGGAATCACCCCTCCACTTT.

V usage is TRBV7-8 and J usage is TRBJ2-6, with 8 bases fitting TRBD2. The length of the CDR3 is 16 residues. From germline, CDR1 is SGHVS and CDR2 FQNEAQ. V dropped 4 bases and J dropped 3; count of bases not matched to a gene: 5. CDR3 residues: CASSSGGAVGANVLTF. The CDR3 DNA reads TGTGCCAGCAGCTCCGGGGGGGCGGTTGGGGCCAACGTCCTGACTTTC.

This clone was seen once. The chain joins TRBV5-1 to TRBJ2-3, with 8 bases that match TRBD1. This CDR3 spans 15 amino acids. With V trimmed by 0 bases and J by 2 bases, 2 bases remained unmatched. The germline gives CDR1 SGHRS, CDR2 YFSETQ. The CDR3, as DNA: TGCGCCAGCAGCTTGGTGGGACAGGTCACAGATACGCAGTATTTT. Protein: CASSLVGQVTDTQYF.

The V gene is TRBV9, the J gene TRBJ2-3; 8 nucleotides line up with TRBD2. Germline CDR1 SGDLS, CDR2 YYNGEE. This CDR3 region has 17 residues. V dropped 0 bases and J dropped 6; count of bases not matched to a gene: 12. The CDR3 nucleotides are TGTGCCAGCAGCGTAGACGAAGCGGGGGCCCCCTCGGATACGCAGTATTTT. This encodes CASSVDEAGAPSDTQYF.

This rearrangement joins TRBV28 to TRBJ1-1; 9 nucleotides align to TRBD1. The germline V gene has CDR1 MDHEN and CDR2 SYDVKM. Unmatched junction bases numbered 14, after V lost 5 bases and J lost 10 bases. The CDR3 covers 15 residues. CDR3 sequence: CASSTGQGGMKLAFF. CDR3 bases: TGTGCCAGCAGTACGGGACAGGGAGGGATGAAGTTAGCTTTCTTT.

CDR3 nucleotide sequence: TGTGCCTGGAGTGCTAGCGGACTACGCGATGAGCAGTTCTTC. Amino acids: CAWSASGLRDEQFF. This rearrangement joins TRBV30 to TRBJ2-1, with 7 positions matching TRBD2. CDR3 length equals 14 residues. Germline lookup yields CDR1 GTSNPN and CDR2 SVGIG (reference sequence). With 1 base clipped from V and 8 bases from J, the junction kept 8 bases outside the gene matches.

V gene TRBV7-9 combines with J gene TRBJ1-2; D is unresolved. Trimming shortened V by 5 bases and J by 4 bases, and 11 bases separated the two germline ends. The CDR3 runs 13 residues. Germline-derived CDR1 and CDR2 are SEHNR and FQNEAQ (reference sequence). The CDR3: CASSPPRSYGYTF. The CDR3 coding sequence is TGTGCCAGCAGCCCCCCGCGGTCCTATGGCTACACCTTC.

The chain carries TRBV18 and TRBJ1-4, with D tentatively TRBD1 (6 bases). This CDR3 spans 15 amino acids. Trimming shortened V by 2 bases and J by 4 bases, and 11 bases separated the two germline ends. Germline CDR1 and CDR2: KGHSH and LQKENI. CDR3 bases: TGTGCCAGCTCACCAGGGGGCGCAGATAATGAAAAACTGTTTTTT. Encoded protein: CASSPGGADNEKLFF.

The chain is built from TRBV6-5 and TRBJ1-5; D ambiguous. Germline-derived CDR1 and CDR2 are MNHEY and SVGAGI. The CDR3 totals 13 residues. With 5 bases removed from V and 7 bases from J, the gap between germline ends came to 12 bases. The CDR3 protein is CASSEWQEQPQHF. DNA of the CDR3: TGTGCCAGCAGTGAATGGCAGGAACAGCCCCAGCATTTT.

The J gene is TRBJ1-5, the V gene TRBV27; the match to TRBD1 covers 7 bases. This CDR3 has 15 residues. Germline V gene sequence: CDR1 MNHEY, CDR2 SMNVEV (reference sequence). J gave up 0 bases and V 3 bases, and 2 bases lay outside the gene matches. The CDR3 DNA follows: TGTGCCAGCAGTTTGGACAGGCTTAGCAATCAGCCCCAGCATTTT. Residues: CASSLDRLSNQPQHF.

The CDR3 spells CASSFRQDTEAFF. The CDR3, as DNA: TGTGCCAGCAGCTTCAGACAGGACACTGAAGCTTTCTTT. The chain uses TRBV7-2 and TRBJ1-1; weak D call: TRBD1 (6 bases). The CDR3 totals 13 residues. V lost 3 bases, J lost 3 bases, and 8 bases lay in between. Germline-derived CDR1 and CDR2 are SGHTA and FQGNSA.

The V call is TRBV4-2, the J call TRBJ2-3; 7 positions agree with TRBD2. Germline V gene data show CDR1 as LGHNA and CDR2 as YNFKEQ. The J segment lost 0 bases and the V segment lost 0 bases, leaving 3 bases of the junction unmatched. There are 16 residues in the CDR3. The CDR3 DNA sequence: TGTGCCAGCAGCCAAGAGGGCGGGGGTAGCACAGATACGCAGTATTTT. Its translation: CASSQEGGGSTDTQYF.

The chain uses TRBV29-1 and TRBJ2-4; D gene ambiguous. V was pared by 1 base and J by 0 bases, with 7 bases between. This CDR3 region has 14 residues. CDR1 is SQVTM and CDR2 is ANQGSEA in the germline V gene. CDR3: CSVEGLLAKNIQYF. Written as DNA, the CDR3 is TGCAGCGTTGAAGGTCTTCTAGCCAAAAACATTCAGTACTTC.